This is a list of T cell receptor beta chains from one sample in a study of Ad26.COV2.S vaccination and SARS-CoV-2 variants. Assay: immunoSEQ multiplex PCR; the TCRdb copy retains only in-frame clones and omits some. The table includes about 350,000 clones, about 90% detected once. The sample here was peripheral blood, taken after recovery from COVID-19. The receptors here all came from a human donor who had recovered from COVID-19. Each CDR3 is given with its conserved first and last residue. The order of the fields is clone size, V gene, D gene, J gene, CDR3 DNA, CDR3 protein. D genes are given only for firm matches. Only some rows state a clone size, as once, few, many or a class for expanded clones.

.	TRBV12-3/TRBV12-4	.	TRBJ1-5	TGTGCCAGCAGTTTCCGGGGTTCGCAGCCCCAGCATTTT	CASSFRGSQPQHF
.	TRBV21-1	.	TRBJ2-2	TGTGCCAGCACAAGACACAGGGGTTCGAACACCGGGGAGCTGTTTTTT	CASTRHRGSNTGELFF
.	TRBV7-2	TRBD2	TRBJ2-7	TGTGCCAGCAGCTTACCCCCGGGACTAGCGGGGGACGAGCAGTACTTC	CASSLPPGLAGDEQYF
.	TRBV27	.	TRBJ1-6	TGTGCCAGCAGTTCCGCCACTGGGCGGGGAGCCATTAATTCACCCCTCCACTTT	CASSSATGRGAINSPLHF
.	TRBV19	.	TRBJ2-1	TGTGCCAGTAGTAGCTTACGAGAACAGGGAGCGGAGCAGTTCTTC	CASSSLREQGAEQFF
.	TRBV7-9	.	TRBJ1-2	TGTGCCAGCAGCTTAGTGGGCGGGGAATTCGGTTTGAACTATGGCTACACCTTC	CASSLVGGEFGLNYGYTF
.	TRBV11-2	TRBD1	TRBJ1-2	TGTGCCAGCAGCCCGCTAAGGACAGGGAGACAGGCCCTCGGGGGCTACACCTTC	CASSPLRTGRQALGGYTF
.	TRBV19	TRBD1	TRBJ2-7	TGTGCCAGTGGGGACAGCAGCTACGAGCAGTACTTC	CASGDSSYEQYF
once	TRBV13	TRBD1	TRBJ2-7	TGTGCCAGCAGCTCGGGGACAGGGTCCTACGAGCAGTACTTC	CASSSGTGSYEQYF
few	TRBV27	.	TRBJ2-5	TGTGCCAGCAGTACAACAGGGTCGGGGAAGGAGACCCAGTACTTC	CASSTTGSGKETQYF
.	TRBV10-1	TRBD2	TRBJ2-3	TGCGCCAGCAGTACGGGGGGGATGGATACGCAGTATTTT	CASSTGGMDTQYF
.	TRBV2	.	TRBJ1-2	TGTGCCAGCGACGGGGGGCGGAACTATGGCTACACCTTC	CASDGGRNYGYTF
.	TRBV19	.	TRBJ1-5	TGTGCCAGTAGTATAGGGGGCAATCAGCCCCAGCATTTT	CASSIGGNQPQHF
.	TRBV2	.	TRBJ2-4	TGTGCCAGCACTCCCGGAGCGTGGGCCAAAAACATTCAGTACTTC	CASTPGAWAKNIQYF
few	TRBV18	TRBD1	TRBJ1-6	TGTGCCAGCTCACCGGGACAGGGGGTTAATTCACCCCTCCACTTT	CASSPGQGVNSPLHF
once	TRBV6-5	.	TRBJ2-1	TGTGCCAGCAGTTACTCGTCCAGCAATGAGCAGTTCTTC	CASSYSSSNEQFF
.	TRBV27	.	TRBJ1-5	TGTGCCAGCAGTTTATTGCCTCAGGGAACGGGTCAGCCCCAGCATTTT	CASSLLPQGTGQPQHF
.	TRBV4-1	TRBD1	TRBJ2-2	TGCGCCAGCAGGGACAGGGAAGACACCGGGGAGCTGTTTTTT	CASRDREDTGELFF
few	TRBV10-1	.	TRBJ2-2	TGCGCCAGCAGTGAGACAGGCACCGGGGAGCTGTTTTTT	CASSETGTGELFF
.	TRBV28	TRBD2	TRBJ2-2	TGTGCCAGCTTTACCCGACTAGCGGGGGCGGTGCTGTTTTTT	CASFTRLAGAVLFF
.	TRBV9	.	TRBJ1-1	TGTGCCAGCAGCCTCAATTGGTACACTGAAGCTTTCTTT	CASSLNWYTEAFF
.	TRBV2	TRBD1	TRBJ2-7	TGTGCCAGTATTCCGGGACAGGGGTCAAACGAGCAGTACTTC	CASIPGQGSNEQYF
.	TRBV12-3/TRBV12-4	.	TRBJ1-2	TGTGCCAGTGTTGTCTGGGGGTCCTATGGCTACACCTTC	CASVVWGSYGYTF
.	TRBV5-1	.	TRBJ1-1	TGCGCCAGCAGCTTGGCTGGGGCGGACACTGAAGCTTTCTTT	CASSLAGADTEAFF
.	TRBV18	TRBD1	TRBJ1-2	TGTGCCAGCTCACCCTTGGACAGGGCTGGCTACACCTTC	CASSPLDRAGYTF